This paragraph reports one TCR beta chain. The antigen remains unidentified. Libraries were prepared by immunoSEQ multiplex PCR; TCRdb keeps only in-frame clonotypes and omits some of them. The table includes about 66,000 clones, around 97% detected once. Germline CDR1 is SGHTA and CDR2 is FQGTGA. The CDR3 covers 15 residues. V gave up 3 bases and J gave up 7 bases, with 18 bases separating them. This sample stems from a study of cytomegalovirus exposure and HLA in healthy donors. Across the study: A later analysis reported the same platform for the roughly 110 validation repertoires and the roughly 670 first-cohort repertoires.

Study outcomes and limitations: The study designated around 150 TCR beta chains cytomegalovirus-associated. Rarity characterized most TCR sequences, yet some public TCRs appeared in many donors.

V and J are TRBV7-3 and TRBJ1-1; no definite D call. The sample taken for sequencing was PBMCs. The clonotype comes from a woman aged 18-29 years in good health and CMV-seropositive. The CDR3 loop reads CASSFLPPPRGEAFF. The CDR3 nucleotides read TGTGCCAGCAGCTTTCTACCCCCCCCTCGGGGTGAAGCTTTCTTT.